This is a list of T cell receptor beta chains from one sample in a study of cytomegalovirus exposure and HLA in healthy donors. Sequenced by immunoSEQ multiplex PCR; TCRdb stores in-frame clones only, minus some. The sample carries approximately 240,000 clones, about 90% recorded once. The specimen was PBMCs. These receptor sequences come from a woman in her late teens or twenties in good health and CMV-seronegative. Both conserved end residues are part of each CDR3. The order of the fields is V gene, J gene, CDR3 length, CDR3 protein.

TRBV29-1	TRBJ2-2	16	CSVGKTEAQNTGELFF
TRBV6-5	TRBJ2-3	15	CASSPTGSHADTQYF
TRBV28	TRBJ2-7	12	CASRQGKWEQYF
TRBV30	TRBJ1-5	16	CAWDRQGSYSNQPQHF
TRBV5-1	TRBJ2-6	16	CASSLGAHSGANVLTF
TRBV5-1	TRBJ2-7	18	CASSLWDTPSMIFYEQYF
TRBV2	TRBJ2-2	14	CASRRDSNTGELFF
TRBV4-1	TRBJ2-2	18	CASSQSRGRAPHTGELFF
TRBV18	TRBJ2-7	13	CASSPNSRYEQYF
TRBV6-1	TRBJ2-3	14	CANSGGRATDTQYF
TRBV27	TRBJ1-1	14	CASSLNSLVTEAFF
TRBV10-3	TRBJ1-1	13	CAISERQGIEAFF